Below are 4 T cell receptor beta chains sequenced from a single sample in a study of early T cells in non-severe SARS-CoV-2 infection. TCRdb recomputed calls from the 5' RACE reads with MiXCR, one row per CDR3 protein. The sample has about 94,000 distinct CDR3 sequences, roughly an eighth seen once. Sequenced input: whole blood. Every receptor here comes from an adult who was a healthcare worker with PCR-confirmed SARS-CoV-2 infection or an uninfected control (not recorded which).

This clonotype was picked up many times. The gene calls are TRBV3-1 and TRBJ1-6, with TRBD1 identical over 7 bases. The CDR3 length is 14 residues. V shed 5 bases and J 6 bases; nucleotides not matched to a gene: 4. CDR1 LGHDT and CDR2 YNNKEL come from the germline V gene (reference sequence). CDR3 coding DNA: TGTGCCAGCAGCTTCGGACAGGTTAATTCACCCCTCCACTTT. The encoded protein is CASSFGQVNSPLHF. Based on the CDR3 plus reference TRBV3-1 and TRBJ1-6, the full variable domain is DTAVSQTPKYLVTQMGNDKSIKCEQNLGHDTMYWYKQDSKKFLKIMFSYNNKELIINETVPNRFSPKSPDKAHLNLHINSLELGDSAVYFCASSFGQVNSPLHFGNGTRLTVT.

This clonotype was seen many times. This chain joins TRBV6-2 or TRBV6-3 and TRBJ2-7, with 8 nucleotides matching TRBD1. The CDR3 contains 14 residues. V gave up 5 bases and J gave up 6 bases; unmatched junction bases: 9. Germline CDR1 is MNHEY and CDR2 is SVGEGT. The CDR3 loop is CASSGRQGIGEQYF. The CDR3 DNA sequence: TGTGCCAGCAGTGGCAGACAGGGGATCGGCGAGCAGTACTTC.

Worth noting for this clonotype: A much bigger clone sits one base away, suggesting this may be a read error. V is TRBV7-2 and J is TRBJ2-3, with a possible D match to TRBD2 (6 bases). The CDR3 extends over 13 amino acids. The germline V gene has CDR1 SGHTA and CDR2 FQGNSA. Trimming shortened V by 2 bases and J by 11 bases, and 14 bases separated the two germline ends. CDR3 sequence: CASSLRRGVGQYF. The DNA for the CDR3 is TGTGCCAGCAGCTTAAGGCGGGGCGTCGGGCAGTATTTT. Full variable domain (remainder filled in from reference TRBV7-2 and TRBJ2-3): GAGVSQSPSNKVTEKGKDVELRCDPISGHTALYWYRQSLGQGLEFLIYFQGNSAPDKSGLPSDRFSAERTGGSVSTLTIQRTQQEDSAVYLCASSLRRGVGQYFGPGTRLTVL.

In its sample, this clonotype was seen a few times. The chain couples TRBV19 to TRBJ1-1, with 7 nucleotides matching TRBD1. Trimming removed 6 bases from V and 6 bases from J; junction bases left unmatched: 13. CDR1 and CDR2 from the germline V gene are LNHDA and SQIVND (reference sequence). This CDR3 is 15 amino acids long. DNA for the CDR3: TGTGCCAGTAGGGATGGACAGGCGCTTTTCTCTGAAGCTTTCTTT. This translates into CASRDGQALFSEAFF.